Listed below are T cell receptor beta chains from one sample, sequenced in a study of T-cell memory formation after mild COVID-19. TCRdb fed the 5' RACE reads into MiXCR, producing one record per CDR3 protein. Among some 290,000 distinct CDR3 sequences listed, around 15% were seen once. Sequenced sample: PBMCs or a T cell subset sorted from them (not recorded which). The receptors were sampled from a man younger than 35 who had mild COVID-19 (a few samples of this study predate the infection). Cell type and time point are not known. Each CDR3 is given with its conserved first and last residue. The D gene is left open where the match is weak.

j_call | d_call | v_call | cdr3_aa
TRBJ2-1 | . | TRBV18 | CASSPAQGTSEQFF
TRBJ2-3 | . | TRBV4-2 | CASSQEGLGDVTDTQYF
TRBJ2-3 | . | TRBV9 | CASSASWDLGSGTQYF
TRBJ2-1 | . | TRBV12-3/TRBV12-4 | CASHAGVFNEQFF
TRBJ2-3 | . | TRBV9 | CASTGTPSTDTQYF
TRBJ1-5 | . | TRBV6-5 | CASSPTGLHSNQPQHF
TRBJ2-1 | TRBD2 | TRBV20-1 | CSVTSGGANEQFF
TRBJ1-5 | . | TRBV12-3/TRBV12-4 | CASSALGGGNQPQHF
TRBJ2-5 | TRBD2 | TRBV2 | CASPLGVAGRGETQYF
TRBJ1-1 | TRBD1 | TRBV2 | CASSGSTGGTEAFF